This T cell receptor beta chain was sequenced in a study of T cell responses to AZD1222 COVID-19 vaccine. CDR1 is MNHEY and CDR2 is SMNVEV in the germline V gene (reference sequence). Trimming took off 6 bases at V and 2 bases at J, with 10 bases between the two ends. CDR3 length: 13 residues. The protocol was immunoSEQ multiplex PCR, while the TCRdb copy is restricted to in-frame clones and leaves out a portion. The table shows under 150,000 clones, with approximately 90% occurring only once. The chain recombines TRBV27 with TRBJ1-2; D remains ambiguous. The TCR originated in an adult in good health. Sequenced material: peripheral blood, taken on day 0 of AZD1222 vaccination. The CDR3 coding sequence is TGTGCCAGCAGGCCCACCGGCAACTATGGCTACACCTTC. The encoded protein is CASRPTGNYGYTF.